This T cell receptor (beta chain) emerged from a study of neurological immune-mediated disorders. Findings of the study overall: The absence of shared CDR3 amino acid sequences among expanded clones across subjects suggests private repertoires in all groups.

Germline assignment: CDR1 SQVTM and CDR2 ANQGSEA. J gave up 6 bases and V 7 bases, and 8 bases lay outside the gene matches. The CDR3 length is 14 residues. This clonotype occurred many times. The antigen remains unidentified. Libraries from sorted cells used about a million T cells (CD4+ or CD8+). Each CDR3 protein is one row after TCRdb ran MiXCR on the 5' RACE reads. This sample has fewer than 40,000 distinct CDR3 sequences, with about 6% found just once. The specimen sequenced was CD4+ T cells from blood. V usage is TRBV29-1 and J usage is TRBJ2-2; 10 positions agree with TRBD1. The sequence came from a woman between 45 and 65 years old in good health. CDR3 nucleotides: TGCAGCGGGGGACAGGGGAACGGGGCCGGGGAGCTGTTTTTT. Protein product: CSGGQGNGAGELFF.